A single sample is the source of the 10 T cell receptor beta chains below, sequenced in a study of T cells in Graves' hyperthyroidism and ophthalmopathy. The CDR3 regions of TCR beta were amplified from RNA transcripts. Using the HTBI primer set, a first-round RT-PCR was run on the TCR CDR3. Each CDR3 protein gets one entry after TCRdb re-called the multiplex PCR reads with MiXCR. Of approximately 400,000 distinct CDR3 sequences in the sample, under 20% were seen once. Sequenced input: blood. These TCRs come from a man in his late teens or twenties with Graves' ophthalmopathy.

J is TRBJ1-4 and V is TRBV18; possibly TRBD1 for D (6 bases). This CDR3 is 15 amino acids long. CDR1 is KGHSH and CDR2 is LQKENI in the germline V gene. The germline V and J ends were trimmed by 4 bases and 8 bases, with 17 bases remaining between them. CDR3 protein: CASSHSQGFREKLFF. DNA of the CDR3: TGTGCCAGCTCACACTCCCAGGGGTTTCGGGAAAAACTGTTTTTT.

CDR3 in DNA: TGTGCCAGCAGCCAAGAGACCCGGGACAGGGTGTTCAATGAGCAGTTCTTC. This translates into CASSQETRDRVFNEQFF. The chain combines TRBV7-9 with TRBJ2-1; TRBD1 agrees at 9 bases. This CDR3 has 17 amino acids. Germline lookup yields CDR1 SEHNR and CDR2 FQNEAQ (reference sequence). Losses at the gene ends were 5 bases for V and 6 bases for J; bases not matched to a gene: 14.

V usage is TRBV29-1 and J usage is TRBJ1-2; tentative D call: TRBD1 (5 bases). The ends were cut back, 4 bases at V and 5 bases at J, with 8 bases in the middle. The CDR3 totals 11 residues. Germline V lookup: CDR1 SQVTM, CDR2 ANQGSEA. In DNA form, the CDR3 reads TGCAGCGTTGGACAGCAATATGGCTACACCTTC. It translates to CSVGQQYGYTF.

This clonotype appeared a few times. The rearrangement joins TRBV20-1 to TRBJ2-1, with TRBD2 matching 9 bases. From germline, CDR1 is DFQATT and CDR2 SNEGSKA (reference sequence). This CDR3 spans 15 amino acids. The V and J ends lost 3 bases and 9 bases, in that order; junction bases with no gene match: 12. CDR3 coding DNA: TGCAGTGCTAGTTCGCGGGGGGGCCTGTTCAGTGAGCAGTTCTTC. This sequence encodes CSASSRGGLFSEQFF.

Many counts were recorded for this clonotype. This chain uses TRBV27 with TRBJ2-3; 12 bases map to TRBD2. After removal of 3 bases from V and 0 bases from J, the junction contained 13 bases not matched to a gene. CDR1 and CDR2 (germline): MNHEY, SMNVEV (reference sequence). CDR3 size: 20 residues. The CDR3 sequence: CASSFPTSGRTTSSTDTQYF. As DNA, the CDR3 is TGTGCCAGCAGTTTCCCGACTAGCGGGAGAACCACCTCTAGCACAGATACGCAGTATTTT.

V and J are TRBV3-1 and TRBJ2-7; 7 bases are shared with TRBD2. Trimming removed 3 bases from V and 6 bases from J; junction bases left unmatched: 2. The CDR3 spans 12 residues. Germline V gene lookup returns CDR1 LGHDT and CDR2 YNNKEL (reference sequence). CDR3 sequence reads: CASSQGGVEQYF. The CDR3 DNA reads TGTGCCAGCAGCCAGGGAGGGGTCGAGCAGTACTTC.

This clonotype has only a few counts. The V gene is TRBV27, the J gene TRBJ1-5; maybe TRBD1 (6 bases). Germline CDR1 reads MNHEY; CDR2 reads SMNVEV (reference sequence). The V end lost 5 bases, the J end lost 4 bases, and 9 bases lay between the germline ends. The length of the CDR3 is 13 residues. The CDR3 sequence is CASSGDKNQPQHF. CDR3 in DNA: TGTGCCAGCAGTGGGGACAAAAATCAGCCCCAGCATTTT.

In the case of this clonotype: Just one base apart from a much larger clone, this may be a read error. This chain uses TRBV7-9 with TRBJ2-7; TRBD1 aligns across 9 bases. The CDR3 has 16 amino acids. The germline CDR1 and CDR2 sequences are SEHNR and FQNEAQ (reference sequence). V lost 5 bases, J lost 7 bases, and 15 bases stayed unmatched. This CDR3 reads CASSPTGGTGRYEQYF. The CDR3 DNA reads TGTGCCAGCAGCCCCACTGGCGGGACAGGGAGGTATGAGCAGTACTTC.

The chain recombines TRBV6-1 with TRBJ2-7; 8 bases agree with TRBD1. V shed 3 bases, J shed 6 bases, and the junction held 4 bases outside the gene matches. The CDR3 is 13 amino acids. Germline V gene data show CDR1 as MNHNS and CDR2 as SASEGT. CDR3 loop: CASSDGQGIEQYF. The CDR3 nucleotides read TGTGCCAGCAGTGATGGACAGGGCATCGAGCAGTACTTC.

This clonotype was seen repeatedly, ten times or more. The genes are TRBV2 and TRBJ2-7; no clear D gene. With 6 bases removed from V and 3 bases from J, the gap between germline ends came to 6 bases. The CDR3 extends over 11 amino acids. The germline CDR1 and CDR2 sequences are SNHLY and FYNNEI. The CDR3 DNA reads as TGTGCCAGCAGAGGCCTCTACGAGCAGTACTTC. Encoded protein: CASRGLYEQYF.